This TCR beta chain was sequenced in a study of breast tumors, draining lymph nodes, adjacent tissues. Axillary draining lymph nodes of breast cancer patients supplied the node samples. CDR3 length: 19 residues. Trimming left V 4 bases short and J 2 bases short, with 24 bases between. The V gene's germline CDR1 is MDHEN and CDR2 SYDVKM. TCRdb re-called the multiplex PCR reads with MiXCR, one entry per CDR3 protein. Among about 130,000 distinct CDR3 sequences listed, approximately 20% were seen once. V gene TRBV28 combines with J gene TRBJ2-1, with a possible D match to TRBD1 (5 bases). The sequence derives from a female donor with breast cancer. Some clones in this sample may be carry-over from other donors' samples. Sequencing used axillary lymph node tissue. Written as DNA, the CDR3 is TGTGCCAGCAGTTCAACAACACCAGGGTTTGTCCCGGCCTACAATGAGCAGTTCTTC. This sequence encodes CASSSTTPGFVPAYNEQFF.